Sequencing of this T cell receptor beta chain was carried out in a study of blood T cell repertoires in COVID-19 (dated by TCRdb to about 2020). General notes on the study: The collaborator samples originated in the United States, Italy and Spain and spanned the acute and convalescent phases of COVID-19. Subjects who had been exposed to COVID-19, were actively infected with it, or had recovered from it provided the deeply sampled blood TCRbeta repertoires that made up the dataset. The repertoires were released in a freely available public database intended as a resource for research on the immune response to SARS-CoV-2. The material from the prospective study consisted of cDNA or gDNA derived from T cells, B-cell-depleted T cells, or PBMCs. Samples came from the ongoing ImmuneRACE study (first 160 participants) plus 1,254 subjects from 6 global collaborators. Where available, HLA class I and class II types were taken from metadata supplied by the sample provider and were not determined by assay-based typing. Nearly every sample came with metadata listing a de-identified subject ID, COVID-19 status, age in years and sex.

The immunoSEQ Assay, a bias-controlled multiplex PCR, was used to amplify TCRbeta CDR3 regions from genomic DNA. Processing in the source paper ran as follows. Within the assay, amplification of reference gene primers was used to estimate how many nucleated cells each sample contained. To quantify the absolute abundance of each unique TCRbeta CDR3 rearrangement, sequence reads were collapsed and filtered. For each sample, productive Simpson clonality was calculated as the square root of Simpson's diversity index across productive rearrangements. TCRdb mirrors the immuneACCESS table, restricted to in-frame sequences. Some clones are absent from its copies; in checked studies, under half trace to an unresolved V gene, and the reason for the others is unknown. The V and J calls and clone size are taken from that table; D and trimming were inferred from the DNA. Here the sample has fewer than 250,000 clones; just under 90% occur a single time. The top ten constitute less than 0.9% of the sample.

As for this clone: It has no known antigen specificity. No much larger clone is present one base from it, and per-base qualities are unavailable.

Sequences SGHKS (CDR1) and YYEKEE (CDR2) are obtained from the germline V gene (reference sequence). The CDR3 measures 16 amino acids from cysteine to phenylalanine. CDR3 DNA is the only sequence kept; it has 48 bases, read in frame from the first base. Ends trimmed: V by 4 bases, J by 6 bases; bases unmatched to a gene: 10. What the research found in general, with its limitations: The amount of clinical and demographic metadata varied by source and participant and was provided uncurated.

Enrolling through a virtual design, the prospective study's participants ranged in age from roughly 18 to 95 years and lived across roughly 23 United States geographic areas. In the prospective study, participants were assigned to cohorts based on the clinical history participants reported in a screening survey and a study questionnaire. Exposed participants were defined as having been in contact with someone with a PCR-confirmed or clinician-diagnosed COVID-19 case within 2 weeks of study entry. In the prospective study, mobile phlebotomists collected whole blood, serum and a nasopharyngeal or oropharyngeal swab from each participant. Over a roughly 2-month period, participants in the prospective study had the option of providing additional blood draws and questionnaires. Before DNA extraction, blood samples from the prospective study were shipped at room temperature or frozen.

The clonotype was recovered from a man between 45 and 60 years old who had been exposed to COVID-19. The sample taken for sequencing was PBMCs or T cells enriched from blood (not recorded which). The V and J genes are TRBV5-5 and TRBJ2-3, and 11 junctional nucleotides match TRBD2. Here is the DNA: TGTGCCAGCAGCAAGGGACTAGCGGTCGGCAGCGATACGCAGTATTTT. This is translated as CASSKGLAVGSDTQYF.